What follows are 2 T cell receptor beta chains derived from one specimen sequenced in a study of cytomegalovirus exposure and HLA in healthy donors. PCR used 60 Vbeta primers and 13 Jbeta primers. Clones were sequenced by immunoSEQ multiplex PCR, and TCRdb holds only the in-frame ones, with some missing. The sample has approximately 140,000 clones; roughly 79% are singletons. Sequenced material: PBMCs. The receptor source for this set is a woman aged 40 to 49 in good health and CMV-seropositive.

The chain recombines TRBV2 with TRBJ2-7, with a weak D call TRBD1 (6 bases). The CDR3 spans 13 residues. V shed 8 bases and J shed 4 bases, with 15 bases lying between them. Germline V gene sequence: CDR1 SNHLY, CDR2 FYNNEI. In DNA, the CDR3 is TGTGCCAGCGCCGACAGGCCGATTTACGAGCAGTACTTC. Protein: CASADRPIYEQYF.

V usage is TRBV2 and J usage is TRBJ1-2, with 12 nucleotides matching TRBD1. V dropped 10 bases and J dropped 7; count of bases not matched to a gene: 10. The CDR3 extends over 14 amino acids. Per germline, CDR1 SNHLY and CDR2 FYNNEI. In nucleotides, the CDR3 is TGTGCCACCAAGTGGGGACAGGGGGCTAGTGGCTACACCTTC. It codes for CATKWGQGASGYTF.